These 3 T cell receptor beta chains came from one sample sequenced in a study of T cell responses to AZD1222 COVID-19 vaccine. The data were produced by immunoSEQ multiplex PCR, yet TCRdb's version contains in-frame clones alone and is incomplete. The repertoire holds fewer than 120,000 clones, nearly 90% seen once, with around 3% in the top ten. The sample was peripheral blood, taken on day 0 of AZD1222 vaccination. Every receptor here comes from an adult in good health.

The CDR3 bases are TGTGCCAGCCGCGCCTCGAGCACCGGGGAGCTGTTTTTT. Translating gives CASRASSTGELFF. The V and J genes are TRBV9 and TRBJ2-2; D ambiguous. CDR3 length equals 13 residues. V was pared by 7 bases and J by 4 bases, with 11 bases between. Germline V CDR1 and CDR2: SGDLS, YYNGEE.

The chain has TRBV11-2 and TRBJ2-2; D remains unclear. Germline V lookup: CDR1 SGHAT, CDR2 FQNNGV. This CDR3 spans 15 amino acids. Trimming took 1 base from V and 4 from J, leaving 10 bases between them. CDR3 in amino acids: CASSLGHSSTGELFF. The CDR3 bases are TGTGCCAGCAGCTTAGGGCATTCGAGCACCGGGGAGCTGTTTTTT.

The CDR3 DNA sequence: TGTGCCAGCAGTTTCCGGGTTGGGCGGGATACGCAGTATTTT. It specifies CASSFRVGRDTQYF. This rearrangement joins TRBV28 to TRBJ2-3; D is unclear. The germline gives CDR1 MDHEN, CDR2 SYDVKM. This CDR3 is built from 14 residues. Trimming took off 3 bases at V and 6 bases at J, with 13 bases between the two ends. Full variable domain (missing parts from reference TRBV28 and TRBJ2-3): DVKVTQSSRYLVKRTGEKVFLECVQDMDHENMFWYRQDPGLGLRLIYFSYDVKMKEKGDIPEGYSVSREKKERFSLILESASTNQTSMYLCASSFRVGRDTQYFGPGTRLTVL.